This T cell receptor beta chain was retrieved from a study of regulatory dendritic cells for organ transplantation (dated by TCRdb to about 2017). Study-wide context: To make regulatory dendritic cells, monocytes were cultured with vitamin D3 on days 0 and 4, plus IL-10 on day 4. The TCRbeta repertoires of sorted naive and memory CD4+ and CD8+ T cells were sequenced before and after allostimulation with regulatory or mature dendritic cells. On day 6, LPS was added to the DC cultures to test how the DCs responded to a strong maturation-inducing agent. What the authors observed across the whole study: Of the resting subsets, memory CD8+ T cells had the largest number of alloreactive TCR clonotypes. Only a couple of subjects were sequenced, and considerable between-individual heterogeneity in the alloreactive memory CD8+ T cell pool was noted by the authors. Naive CD4+ and CD8+ T cells showed highly diverse repertoires, whereas memory cells were less diverse and memory CD8+ cells were the most oligoclonal. Allostimulation expanded memory CD8+ clones in both subjects, but regulatory dendritic cells appeared to induce more limited expansion than mature dendritic cells.

Note on this clone: No cognate antigen has been identified for it. The junction departs from the called germline gene at one end, perhaps through a read error.

A multiplexed two-step PCR with Vbeta-specific forward primers and Jbeta-specific reverse primers was used to amplify the TCRbeta CDR3 regions. The TCRbeta libraries were sequenced on an Illumina instrument via the immunoSEQ service. The authors processed their data as follows. IMGT annotation was used to assign V, D and J genes, and synthetic CDR3 analogues were used to correct the counts for multiplex PCR bias. In the immunoSEQ Analyzer, repertoire clonality was calculated as one minus the normalized Shannon entropy. Whether a clone counted as expanded was decided by Fisher's exact test with Benjamini-Hochberg false discovery rate control and a two-tailed cutoff of P<0.01. Held by TCRdb, this immuneACCESS table contains in-frame sequences only and omits some clones. Under half of the omission traces to an unresolved V gene where checked; the cause of the rest is unknown. The DNA gave D and trimming, while V, J and clone size come from that table. This sample has about 10,000 clones in its table, and over 80% of those were observed once. The top ten constitute about 2.5% of the sample.

The germline V gene (reference sequence) provides CDR1 SSHAT and CDR2 FNYEAQ. CDR3 length: 15 amino acids, cysteine to phenylalanine. The sequence is cut down to CDR3 DNA, 45 bases in frame from base 1. Sorted T cell subsets were CFSE-labeled and co-cultured for 4 to 5 days with allogeneic regulatory or mature dendritic cells at a 1:10 DC:T ratio. FACS was used to sort CD4+ or CD8+ cells into naive T cells, defined as CD45RA+, and memory T cells, defined as CD45RO+. The T cells used for TCR sequencing were obtained from two healthy control subjects. The Qiagen DNeasy Blood & Tissue Kit was used to extract genomic DNA.

The material sequenced was memory CD4+ T cells from blood cultured with dendritic cells. The cell subset or site label for this specimen denotes: CD45RO+ memory T cells. The sequence was collected from a human donor in good health. The sequence is built from TRBV7-7 and TRBJ2-5, with 8 junctional bases fitting TRBD1. The DNA sequence is as follows: TGTGCTAGCAGCTTGGGGACAGGTATCGGGGAGACCCAGTACTTC. It encodes CASSLGTGIGETQYF.